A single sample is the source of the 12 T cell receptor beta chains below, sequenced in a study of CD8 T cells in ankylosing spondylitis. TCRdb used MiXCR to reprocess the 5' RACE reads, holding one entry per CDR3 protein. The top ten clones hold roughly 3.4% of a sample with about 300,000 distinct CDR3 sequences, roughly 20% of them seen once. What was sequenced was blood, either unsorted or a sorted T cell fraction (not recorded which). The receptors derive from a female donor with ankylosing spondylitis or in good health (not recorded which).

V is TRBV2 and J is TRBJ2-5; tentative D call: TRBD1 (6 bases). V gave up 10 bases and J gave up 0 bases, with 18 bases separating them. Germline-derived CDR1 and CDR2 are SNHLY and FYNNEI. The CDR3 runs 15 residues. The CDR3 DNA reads TGTGCCACCTCGTGGACAGAAACGTACCAAGAGACCCAGTACTTC. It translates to CATSWTETYQETQYF.

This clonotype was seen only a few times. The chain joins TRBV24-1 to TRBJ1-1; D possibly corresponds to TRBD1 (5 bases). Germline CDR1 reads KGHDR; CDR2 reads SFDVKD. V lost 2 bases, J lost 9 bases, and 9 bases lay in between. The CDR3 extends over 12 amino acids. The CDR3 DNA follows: TGTGCCACCAGTGATTGGGGGACTCAAGCTTTCTTT. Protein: CATSDWGTQAFF.

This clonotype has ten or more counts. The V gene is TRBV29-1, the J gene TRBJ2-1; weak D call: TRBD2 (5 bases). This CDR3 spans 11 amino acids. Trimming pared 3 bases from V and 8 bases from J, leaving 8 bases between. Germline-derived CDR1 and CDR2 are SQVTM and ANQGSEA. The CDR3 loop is CSVEVSDEQFF. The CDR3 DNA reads TGCAGCGTTGAGGTTAGCGATGAGCAGTTCTTC.

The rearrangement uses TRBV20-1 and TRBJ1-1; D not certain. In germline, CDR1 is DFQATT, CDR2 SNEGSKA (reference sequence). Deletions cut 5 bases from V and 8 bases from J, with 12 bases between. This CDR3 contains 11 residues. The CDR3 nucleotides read TGCAGTGCTTCTGTCCCCAACGAAGCTTTCTTT. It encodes CSASVPNEAFF.

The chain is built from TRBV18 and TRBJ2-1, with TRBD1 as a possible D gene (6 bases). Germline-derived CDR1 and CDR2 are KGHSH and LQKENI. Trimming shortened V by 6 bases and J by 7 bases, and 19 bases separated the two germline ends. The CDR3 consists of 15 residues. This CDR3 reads CASSREGQSLNEQFF. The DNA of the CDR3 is TGTGCCAGCTCCCGGGAAGGACAGAGCTTGAATGAGCAGTTCTTC.

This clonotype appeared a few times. The CDR3 DNA is TGTGCCAGCAGCTCGGGGGGATTCAGCAATCAGCCCCAGCATTTT. This codes for CASSSGGFSNQPQHF. The genes are TRBV7-9 and TRBJ1-5; D perhaps matches TRBD1 (5 bases). V was shortened by 4 bases and J by 1 base, with 11 bases between the two germline ends. The V gene's germline CDR1 is SEHNR and CDR2 FQNEAQ (reference sequence). There are 15 residues in the CDR3.

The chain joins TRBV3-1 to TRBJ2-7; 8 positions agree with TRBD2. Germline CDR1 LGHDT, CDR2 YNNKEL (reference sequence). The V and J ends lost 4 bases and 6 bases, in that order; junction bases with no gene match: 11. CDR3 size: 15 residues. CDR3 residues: CASSPQVSGIGEQYF. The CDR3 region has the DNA TGTGCCAGCAGCCCCCAAGTTAGCGGGATCGGCGAGCAGTACTTC.

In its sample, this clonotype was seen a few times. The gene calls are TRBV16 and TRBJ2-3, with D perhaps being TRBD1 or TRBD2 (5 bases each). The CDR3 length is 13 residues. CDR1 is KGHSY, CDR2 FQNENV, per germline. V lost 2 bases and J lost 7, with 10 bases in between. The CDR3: CASSQGTGYTQYF. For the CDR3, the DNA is TGTGCCAGCAGCCAAGGGACGGGATATACGCAGTATTTT.

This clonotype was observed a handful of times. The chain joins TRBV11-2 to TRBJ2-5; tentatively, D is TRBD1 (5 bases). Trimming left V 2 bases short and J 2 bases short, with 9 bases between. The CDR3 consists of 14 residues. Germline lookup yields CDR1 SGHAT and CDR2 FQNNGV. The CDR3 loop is CASSLRGYQETQYF. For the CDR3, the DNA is TGTGCCAGCAGCTTAAGGGGCTATCAAGAGACCCAGTACTTC.

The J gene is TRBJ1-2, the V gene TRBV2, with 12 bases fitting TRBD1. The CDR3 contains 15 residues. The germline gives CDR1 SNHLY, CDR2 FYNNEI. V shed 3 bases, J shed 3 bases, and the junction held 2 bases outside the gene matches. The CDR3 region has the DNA TGTGCCAGCAGTGAGGGACAGGGGGCCTACTATGGCTACACCTTC. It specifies CASSEGQGAYYGYTF.

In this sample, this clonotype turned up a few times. The CDR3 loop reads CASSPGSGTNEKLFF. The CDR3 nucleotides read TGTGCCAGCAGTCCCGGTAGTGGGACTAATGAAAAACTGTTTTTT. This sequence joins TRBV12-3 or TRBV12-4 and TRBJ1-4; no firm D call. This CDR3 is 15 amino acids long. Deletions cut 5 bases from V and 2 bases from J, with 12 bases between.

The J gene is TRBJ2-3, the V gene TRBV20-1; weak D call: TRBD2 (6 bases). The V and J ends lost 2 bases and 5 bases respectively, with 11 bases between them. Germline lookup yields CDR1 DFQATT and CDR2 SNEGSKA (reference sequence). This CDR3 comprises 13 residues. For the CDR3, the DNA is TGCAGTGCTAGACCCGGGACTGGAGATACGCAGTATTTT. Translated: CSARPGTGDTQYF.